The rows below give T cell receptor beta chains drawn from one sample of a study of patients and donors after allogeneic stem cell transplantation. TCRdb re-analysed the RT-PCR reads in MiXCR, keeping a single row per CDR3 protein. Among about 960,000 distinct CDR3 sequences listed, 18% were seen once. Material for sequencing was blood, either unsorted or a sorted T cell fraction (not recorded which). The receptor source for this set is a human donor who was either an allogeneic HSCT recipient or a stem cell or donor lymphocyte infusion donor (not recorded which). It is not recorded whose cells these are; they may come from a transplant donor. Both conserved end residues are part of each CDR3. The D gene is left open where the match is weak. Not all rows give a size; the values are once, few, many and, for expanded clones, a class.

j_gene: TRBJ2-7; d_gene: TRBD1; abundance: few; v_gene: TRBV2; CDR3aa: CASTDRTGNIYEQYF; CDR3nt: TGTGCCAGCACTGACAGGACAGGGAATATATACGAGCAGTACTTC
j_gene: TRBJ2-6; d_gene: NA; abundance: few; v_gene: TRBV3-1; CDR3aa: CASSHGFSGANVLTF; CDR3nt: TGTGCCAGCAGTCACGGGTTTTCTGGGGCCAACGTCCTGACTTTC
j_gene: TRBJ2-2; d_gene: NA; abundance: few; v_gene: TRBV9; CDR3aa: CASSPAGRGPTGELFF; CDR3nt: TGTGCCAGCAGCCCAGCAGGGCGGGGGCCCACCGGGGAGCTGTTTTTT
j_gene: TRBJ1-1; d_gene: NA; abundance: few; v_gene: TRBV10-3; CDR3aa: CAISDRQATNTEAFF; CDR3nt: TGTGCCATCAGTGATCGACAGGCAACGAACACTGAAGCTTTCTTT
j_gene: TRBJ1-5; d_gene: NA; abundance: NA; v_gene: TRBV10-3; CDR3aa: CAIRPDSLNQPQHF; CDR3nt: TGTGCCATCAGGCCGGACAGCCTCAATCAGCCCCAGCATTTT
j_gene: TRBJ2-7; d_gene: NA; abundance: few; v_gene: TRBV5-1; CDR3aa: CASSLDSGVYYEQYF; CDR3nt: TGCGCCAGCAGCTTGGATTCAGGGGTCTACTACGAGCAGTACTTC
j_gene: TRBJ2-5; d_gene: TRBD2; abundance: NA; v_gene: TRBV5-1; CDR3aa: CASSFPPHGGEYQETQYF; CDR3nt: TGCGCCAGCAGCTTTCCCCCCCACGGGGGGGAGTACCAAGAGACCCAGTACTTC
j_gene: TRBJ2-3; d_gene: NA; abundance: few; v_gene: TRBV3-1; CDR3aa: CASSQVLAESTDTQYF; CDR3nt: TGTGCCAGCAGCCAAGTGTTAGCGGAAAGCACAGATACGCAGTATTTT
j_gene: TRBJ2-3; d_gene: TRBD2; abundance: few; v_gene: TRBV5-1; CDR3aa: CASSAGLAGGKDTQYF; CDR3nt: TGCGCCAGCAGCGCGGGACTAGCGGGGGGTAAGGATACGCAGTATTTT
j_gene: TRBJ2-2; d_gene: TRBD2; abundance: few; v_gene: TRBV7-9; CDR3aa: CAIPLLAGVGELFF; CDR3nt: TGTGCCATTCCGTTACTAGCGGGAGTCGGGGAGCTGTTTTTT
j_gene: TRBJ2-5; d_gene: NA; abundance: few; v_gene: TRBV29-1; CDR3aa: CSVESLGETQYF; CDR3nt: TGCAGCGTTGAAAGCCTTGGGGAGACCCAGTACTTC
j_gene: TRBJ2-7; d_gene: TRBD1; abundance: few; v_gene: TRBV6-1; CDR3aa: CASSLPGQEREQYF; CDR3nt: TGTGCCAGCAGTCTCCCGGGACAGGAGCGCGAGCAGTACTTC
j_gene: TRBJ1-2; d_gene: TRBD1; abundance: NA; v_gene: TRBV29-1; CDR3aa: CSVDRGYYGYTF; CDR3nt: TGCAGCGTTGACAGGGGGTACTATGGCTACACCTTC
j_gene: TRBJ2-5; d_gene: NA; abundance: NA; v_gene: TRBV20-1; CDR3aa: CSAASGNQETQYF; CDR3nt: TGCAGTGCTGCCTCAGGAAACCAAGAGACCCAGTACTTC
j_gene: TRBJ1-2; d_gene: TRBD1; abundance: few; v_gene: TRBV7-9; CDR3aa: CASSLRGQALPGGYTF; CDR3nt: TGTGCCAGCAGCTTAAGGGGACAGGCCCTCCCCGGGGGCTACACCTTC
j_gene: TRBJ2-3; d_gene: NA; abundance: NA; v_gene: TRBV6-4; CDR3aa: CASSGQRGRGGSTDTQYF; CDR3nt: TGTGCCAGCAGTGGTCAAAGAGGCAGGGGAGGGTCCACAGATACGCAGTATTTT
j_gene: TRBJ2-2; d_gene: TRBD2; abundance: NA; v_gene: TRBV3-1; CDR3aa: CASTLKAGGPTGELFF; CDR3nt: TGTGCCAGCACCCTCAAAGCGGGGGGGCCAACCGGGGAGCTGTTTTTT
j_gene: TRBJ1-2; d_gene: NA; abundance: NA; v_gene: TRBV6-4; CDR3aa: CASSPVIPRYGYTF; CDR3nt: TGTGCCAGCAGTCCGGTTATTCCAAGATATGGCTACACCTTC
j_gene: TRBJ1-1; d_gene: NA; abundance: NA; v_gene: TRBV5-1; CDR3aa: CASSTATGNTEAFF; CDR3nt: TGCGCCAGCAGCACTGCGACAGGGAACACTGAAGCTTTCTTT
j_gene: TRBJ2-3; d_gene: NA; abundance: NA; v_gene: TRBV10-3; CDR3aa: CAISESRGGLTDTQYF; CDR3nt: TGTGCCATCAGTGAGTCGAGGGGGGGCCTGACAGATACGCAGTATTTT
j_gene: TRBJ2-3; d_gene: TRBD2; abundance: NA; v_gene: TRBV7-3; CDR3aa: CASRTMRLAGETDTQYF; CDR3nt: TGTGCCAGCAGGACTATGAGACTAGCGGGAGAAACAGATACGCAGTATTTT
j_gene: TRBJ2-1; d_gene: NA; abundance: NA; v_gene: TRBV5-1; CDR3aa: CTSSLVSPGNEQFF; CDR3nt: TGCACCAGCAGCTTGGTATCTCCGGGGAATGAGCAGTTCTTC
j_gene: TRBJ1-1; d_gene: TRBD1; abundance: NA; v_gene: TRBV29-1; CDR3aa: CSVVTGGPGEAFF; CDR3nt: TGCAGCGTTGTCACAGGGGGCCCGGGCGAAGCTTTCTTT
j_gene: TRBJ2-3; d_gene: NA; abundance: few; v_gene: TRBV27; CDR3aa: CASSLNGPDTQYF; CDR3nt: TGTGCCAGCAGTTTAAATGGCCCGGATACGCAGTATTTT
j_gene: TRBJ2-3; d_gene: TRBD2; abundance: NA; v_gene: TRBV5-1; CDR3aa: CASSLGASGITDTQYF; CDR3nt: TGCGCCAGCAGCTTGGGGGCTAGCGGAATCACAGATACGCAGTATTTT
j_gene: TRBJ2-7; d_gene: NA; abundance: NA; v_gene: TRBV2; CDR3aa: CASSGTALFGEYF; CDR3nt: TGTGCCAGCAGTGGGACGGCCCTGTTTGGGGAGTACTTC
j_gene: TRBJ1-2; d_gene: NA; abundance: few; v_gene: TRBV7-2; CDR3aa: CASSDTSNYGYTF; CDR3nt: TGTGCCAGCAGCGATACATCAAACTATGGCTACACCTTC
j_gene: TRBJ2-1; d_gene: TRBD2; abundance: many; v_gene: TRBV12-3/TRBV12-4; CDR3aa: CASSPTSGGGNEQFF; CDR3nt: TGTGCCAGCAGCCCAACTAGCGGGGGAGGGAATGAGCAGTTCTTC
j_gene: TRBJ2-1; d_gene: NA; abundance: NA; v_gene: TRBV4-3; CDR3aa: CASSQDRANDRPYNEQFF; CDR3nt: TGCGCCAGCAGCCAAGATCGAGCTAATGACAGACCCTACAATGAGCAGTTCTTC
j_gene: TRBJ2-2; d_gene: NA; abundance: few; v_gene: TRBV6-1; CDR3aa: CASSGQFGGELFF; CDR3nt: TGTGCCAGCAGTGGACAGTTTGGCGGGGAGCTGTTTTTT
j_gene: TRBJ1-3; d_gene: NA; abundance: NA; v_gene: TRBV12-3/TRBV12-4; CDR3aa: CTSTPEVGRSTIYF; CDR3nt: TGTACCAGCACCCCCGAGGTGGGCAGGTCCACCATATATTTT
j_gene: TRBJ1-2; d_gene: NA; abundance: NA; v_gene: TRBV30; CDR3aa: CAWSPMRGGYGYTF; CDR3nt: TGTGCCTGGAGTCCGATGAGGGGCGGGTATGGCTACACCTTC
j_gene: TRBJ2-1; d_gene: TRBD2; abundance: NA; v_gene: TRBV7-3; CDR3aa: CASSLIAGGNEQFF; CDR3nt: TGTGCCAGCAGCTTAATAGCCGGGGGGAATGAGCAGTTCTTC
j_gene: TRBJ2-5; d_gene: NA; abundance: few; v_gene: TRBV12-3/TRBV12-4; CDR3aa: CASRNNGGETQYF; CDR3nt: TGTGCCAGCAGAAACAACGGAGGGGAGACCCAGTACTTC
j_gene: TRBJ2-7; d_gene: NA; abundance: few; v_gene: TRBV9; CDR3aa: CASSVRGHSYEQYF; CDR3nt: TGTGCCAGCAGCGTCAGGGGTCATTCCTACGAGCAGTACTTC
j_gene: TRBJ1-3; d_gene: NA; abundance: NA; v_gene: TRBV9; CDR3aa: CASSVKGLAGNTIYF; CDR3nt: TGTGCCAGCAGCGTCAAAGGGCTAGCTGGAAACACCATATATTTT
j_gene: TRBJ1-2; d_gene: NA; abundance: many; v_gene: TRBV12-3/TRBV12-4; CDR3aa: CASARGPYGYTF; CDR3nt: TGTGCCAGCGCAAGGGGCCCCTATGGCTACACCTTC
j_gene: TRBJ2-1; d_gene: TRBD2; abundance: once; v_gene: TRBV6-1; CDR3aa: CASSERSSGSVEQFF; CDR3nt: TGTGCCAGCAGTGAAAGGTCTAGCGGGAGTGTTGAGCAGTTCTTC
j_gene: TRBJ2-1; d_gene: TRBD2; abundance: few; v_gene: TRBV11-1; CDR3aa: CASSPSLAGGRSYNEQFF; CDR3nt: TGTGCCAGCAGCCCTTCCCTAGCGGGGGGCCGTTCCTACAATGAGCAGTTCTTC
j_gene: TRBJ2-5; d_gene: TRBD1; abundance: few; v_gene: TRBV3-1; CDR3aa: CASSHPDRYQETQYF; CDR3nt: TGTGCCAGCAGCCACCCGGACAGGTACCAAGAGACCCAGTACTTC
j_gene: TRBJ2-7; d_gene: TRBD2; abundance: few; v_gene: TRBV12-3/TRBV12-4; CDR3aa: CASLAGGYYEQYF; CDR3nt: TGTGCCAGTTTAGCGGGGGGGTACTACGAGCAGTACTTC
j_gene: TRBJ2-1; d_gene: NA; abundance: many; v_gene: TRBV5-6; CDR3aa: CASSQQGGITYNEQFF; CDR3nt: TGTGCCAGCAGCCAACAGGGGGGGATTACCTACAATGAGCAGTTCTTC
j_gene: TRBJ2-3; d_gene: NA; abundance: few; v_gene: TRBV7-3; CDR3aa: CASSTISTDTQYF; CDR3nt: TGTGCCAGCAGCACAATTAGCACAGATACGCAGTATTTT
j_gene: TRBJ2-1; d_gene: NA; abundance: few; v_gene: TRBV12-3/TRBV12-4; CDR3aa: CASGRRVSSYNEQFF; CDR3nt: TGTGCCAGCGGTCGTAGGGTAAGCTCCTACAATGAGCAGTTCTTC
j_gene: TRBJ2-4; d_gene: NA; abundance: few; v_gene: TRBV20-1; CDR3aa: CSASPYQEDIQYF; CDR3nt: TGCAGTGCTAGCCCCTACCAGGAGGACATTCAGTACTTC
j_gene: TRBJ2-3; d_gene: NA; abundance: NA; v_gene: TRBV9; CDR3aa: CASSQWGWGTDTQYF; CDR3nt: TGTGCCAGCAGCCAATGGGGATGGGGGACAGATACGCAGTATTTT
j_gene: TRBJ2-1; d_gene: TRBD2; abundance: NA; v_gene: TRBV7-3; CDR3aa: CASSRGASGGLYNEQFF; CDR3nt: TGTGCCAGCAGCCGAGGAGCTAGCGGGGGCCTATACAATGAGCAGTTCTTC
j_gene: TRBJ2-1; d_gene: TRBD2; abundance: many; v_gene: TRBV11-1; CDR3aa: CASSFGTTNEQFF; CDR3nt: TGTGCCAGCAGCTTTGGGACTACCAATGAGCAGTTCTTC
j_gene: TRBJ1-2; d_gene: TRBD1; abundance: few; v_gene: TRBV7-2; CDR3aa: CASSLMQGGYGYTF; CDR3nt: TGTGCCAGCAGCTTAATGCAGGGGGGTTATGGCTACACCTTC
j_gene: TRBJ2-7; d_gene: NA; abundance: few; v_gene: TRBV12-3/TRBV12-4; CDR3aa: CASSPSSPTQYF; CDR3nt: TGTGCCAGCAGTCCCTCATCCCCCACACAGTACTTC
j_gene: TRBJ1-1; d_gene: NA; abundance: few; v_gene: TRBV29-1; CDR3aa: CSVLVGWDTEAFF; CDR3nt: TGCAGCGTTTTGGTGGGATGGGACACTGAAGCTTTCTTT
j_gene: TRBJ2-1; d_gene: NA; abundance: NA; v_gene: TRBV7-9; CDR3aa: CASSLVTGPNEQFF; CDR3nt: TGTGCCAGCAGCTTAGTCACGGGGCCCAATGAGCAGTTCTTC
j_gene: TRBJ1-5; d_gene: NA; abundance: many; v_gene: TRBV12-3/TRBV12-4; CDR3aa: CASSFGAQPQHF; CDR3nt: TGTGCCAGCAGTTTTGGGGCTCAGCCCCAGCATTTT
j_gene: TRBJ2-1; d_gene: TRBD1; abundance: NA; v_gene: TRBV5-1; CDR3aa: CASDQGRGQGIHEQFF; CDR3nt: TGCGCCAGCGATCAGGGAAGGGGACAGGGAATCCATGAGCAGTTCTTC